This TCR beta chain was retrieved from a study of shared clonotypes between healthy human individuals (dated by TCRdb to 2020 to 2021). In terms of the full investigation: Three men and two women, aged 18 to 49 years, made up the cohort. Per donor, three plates each were used for CD4 naive and CD4 memory, two for CD8 naive, and one for CD8 memory. To estimate repertoire size and how much clonotype sharing occurs between individuals, the study deeply sequenced the blood TCR repertoires of five or six healthy adults. To increase sequencing depth and limit assay-specific biases, different laboratories used diverse techniques to prepare libraries and sequence TCR repertoires. Each donor's leukapheresis produced roughly between roughly 0.85 and 9.5 billion PBMCs. Paper-wide results and their limitations: The small number of donors limited the genetic and exposure-history diversity represented. Compared with non-shared clonotypes, clonotypes shared by all four sorted-subset donors had higher generation probabilities. Only blood was sampled, and tissue TCR repertoires likely differ from those in blood. Across four donors, approximately 5% of naive CD4, roughly 3.5% of naive CD8, approximately 2.5% of memory CD4, and roughly 0.41% of memory CD8 clonotypes were shared. Based on pairwise subsampling, the degree of clonotype sharing among donors was expected to be affected by sequencing depth. Even with the large sequencing depth, rarefaction of the sorted-subset datasets indicated that sequencing was incomplete. Naive subsets generally had larger estimated clonotype richness than memory subsets did.

On this clone: Its specific antigen is unknown. No much larger clonotype is one base removed from it; base qualities were not supplied.

The germline V gene gives CDR1 as SGHRS and CDR2 as YFSETQ. The CDR3 measures 15 amino acids from cysteine to phenylalanine. Only the CDR3 portion is preserved as DNA: 45 bases, with reading frame beginning at the first base. Trimming leaves V shorter by 4 bases and J shorter by 3 bases, with the junction holding 7 bases beyond the gene matches. Using the deep immunoSEQ assay, TCR CDR3 regions were amplified from genomic DNA by multiplex PCR. Extracted genomic DNA from each cell subset was distributed evenly across all wells of several immunoSEQ 96-well plates, and each plate was treated as a replicate. For sorted subsets, roughly 200 ng of genomic DNA, equivalent to about 30,000 T cell genomes, went into each replicate PCR. The purified libraries were quantified using a Qubit 3.0 fluorometer, sized with a Bioanalyzer 2100, and then quantified again using the KAPA Library Quantification kit. Every immunoSEQ 96-well plate was sequenced on a separate single-read 150-cycle Illumina NextSeq 550 flow cell. Turning to the authors' computational methods: The immunoSEQ output contained only junctional sequences without quality scores, so filtering could not match that applied to full-length reads. Sequences were annotated with PyIR, a Python wrapper for IgBLAST v1.9, using IMGT germline references to assign V/J genes and CDR3. Reads with weak V/J assignments (E-value above 1e-6), missing CDR3, stop codons, out-of-frame junctions, or ambiguous translated residues were removed. A V3J clonotype was defined by an identical inferred V gene, J gene, and CDR3 amino acid sequence. The percentage overlap between two repertoires was calculated by dividing the number of shared unique clonotypes by the size of the smaller repertoire. RTK rarefaction, the Chao1 estimator, and Recon v2.1 estimates of unobserved clonotypes were used to assess repertoire richness. OLGA was used to compute generation probabilities for all TCRbeta clonotypes that the gDNA method yielded from a handful of donors. As stored in TCRdb, this immuneACCESS dataset retains in-frame rearrangements with V and J assigned. A fraction of the clones does not appear; measured against another copy, unresolved V genes explain less than half of the discrepancy, and the remainder lacks a known reason. The DNA was the basis for D and trimming; V, J and clone size are from that table. Here the sample has roughly 2.2 million clones; just under 95% occur a single time. Approximately 0.4% of the sample belongs to the ten largest clones.

Donors were healthy HIV-negative adults with no recently reported acute infections or vaccinations. All donors were Caucasian adults living in Nashville, Tennessee, USA. CD4+ T cells were enriched by magnetic negative selection; naive cells were then positively selected on CD45RA, and the negative fraction formed the memory subset. Blood was obtained by leukapheresis, after which PBMCs were separated by Ficoll-Histopaque density gradient centrifugation and cryopreserved in liquid nitrogen vapor phase. Analytical flow cytometry was used to check the purity and quantity of every magnetically sorted T cell population. Genomic DNA was isolated from every sorted fraction and measured by UV absorbance on a Nanodrop 2000c.

Source material: naive CD4+ T cells from PBMCs. What the cell subset or site label conveys for this sample: CD45RA+ positively selected. The sequence was collected from a man younger than 35 in good health. Some clones in this sample may be carry-over from other donors' samples. This receptor chain uses TRBV5-1 and TRBJ2-1; 7 bases in the junction line up with TRBD2. CDR3 reads: CASSPELALYNEQFF. At the DNA level, the sequence is TGCGCCAGCAGCCCCGAACTAGCGCTCTACAATGAGCAGTTCTTC.